The T cell receptor (beta chain) under discussion was sequenced for a study of blood T cell repertoires in COVID-19. Turning to the study itself: The United States, Italy and Spain supplied acute and convalescent COVID-19 samples.

V was trimmed by 3 bases and J by 2 bases, leaving 14 bases between them. This CDR3 is 15 amino acids long. CDR1 and CDR2 (germline): SGDLS, YYNGEE. Produced via immunoSEQ multiplex PCR; TCRdb's table is partial and in-frame only. The table lists 150,000 to 200,000 clones, 82% of them singletons. The sequencing sample was made of peripheral blood. The rearrangement uses TRBV9 and TRBJ1-2; the D is unclear. The TCR sequence derives from a woman aged 55-69 years with COVID-19, enrolled during active disease. The CDR3 DNA reads as TGTGCCAGCAGCGCCGAATGGTCGGGGAACTATGGCTACACCTTC. This gives the protein CASSAEWSGNYGYTF. Variable domain in full (rest from reference TRBV9 and TRBJ1-2): DSGVTQTPKHLITATGQRVTLRCSPRSGDLSVYWYQQSLDQGLQFLIQYYNGEERAKGNILERFSAQQFPDLHSELNLSSLELGDSALYFCASSAEWSGNYGYTFGSGTRLTVV.